The 7 T cell receptor beta chains below were found in one sample sequenced in a study of blood T cell repertoires in COVID-19. The table came from immunoSEQ multiplex PCR; TCRdb's copy has only in-frame clones and leaves some out. The sample holds 150,000 to 200,000 clones; approximately 89% are singletons and the top ten take around 0.77%. The source material was PBMCs or T cells enriched from blood (not recorded which). These TCRs come from a woman younger than 35 who had recovered from COVID-19.

This clone is a singleton in its sample. The J gene is TRBJ2-1, the V gene TRBV19; tentative D call: TRBD1 (5 bases). V lost 6 bases and J 6 bases, leaving 18 bases between the germline ends. The CDR3 length is 15 residues. The germline gives CDR1 LNHDA, CDR2 SQIVND (reference sequence). This CDR3 is CASSPMGRTLNEQFF. The CDR3 nucleotides read TGTGCCAGTAGCCCTATGGGGCGGACCCTCAATGAGCAGTTCTTC.

The chain has TRBV14 and TRBJ2-1; the D gene is possibly TRBD1 (5 bases). Germline assignment: CDR1 SGHDN and CDR2 FVKESK. This CDR3 contains 15 residues. Trimming pared 1 base from V and 2 bases from J, leaving 9 bases between. CDR3 amino acids: CASSQGTPTYNEQFF. CDR3 nucleotides: TGTGCCAGCAGCCAAGGGACACCGACCTACAATGAGCAGTTCTTC. Supplemented by reference TRBV14 and TRBJ2-1, the full variable domain reads EAGVTQFPSHSVIEKGQTVTLRCDPISGHDNLYWYRRVMGKEIKFLLHFVKESKQDESGMPNNRFLAERTGGTYSTLKVQPAELEDSGVYFCASSQGTPTYNEQFFGPGTRLTVL.

V is TRBV10-1 and J is TRBJ2-3; 8 bases are a match to TRBD2. The CDR3 is made up of 12 amino acids. V shed 2 bases and J 12 bases; nucleotides not matched to a gene: 4. Germline V lookup: CDR1 WNHNN, CDR2 SYGVQD (reference sequence). The CDR3 region is CASSETGTSQYF. The CDR3 DNA follows: TGCGCCAGCAGTGAGACCGGGACTAGTCAGTATTTT.

Here the CDR3 reads CASSIGQDSPLHF. The CDR3 DNA reads as TGTGCCAGTAGTATCGGTCAGGATTCACCCCTCCACTTT. The chain couples TRBV19 to TRBJ1-6; D remains ambiguous. This CDR3 region has 13 residues. The germline CDR1 and CDR2 sequences are LNHDA and SQIVND (reference sequence). Trimming cost V 3 bases and J 8 bases, with 8 bases left between them.

The gene calls are TRBV6-5 and TRBJ2-1, with 8 bases that match TRBD2. J was trimmed by 7 bases and V by 7 bases; bases with no gene match: 12. CDR1 MNHEY and CDR2 SVGAGI come from the germline V gene. CDR3 length: 15 residues. Here the CDR3 DNA reads TGTGCCAGCACCCTATCCGGGACTAGAGTAAATGAGCAGTTCTTC. It encodes CASTLSGTRVNEQFF.

The chain links TRBV6-2 or TRBV6-3 to TRBJ1-3; D not resolved. Germline loops: CDR1 MNHEY, CDR2 SVGEGT. The CDR3 spans 14 residues. V gave up 6 bases and J gave up 0 bases, with 9 bases separating them. CDR3 in amino acids: CASSGLDSGNTIYF. Written as DNA, the CDR3 is TGTGCCAGCAGCGGACTGGACTCTGGAAACACCATATATTTT.

The chain combines TRBV5-4 with TRBJ2-1; D possibly corresponds to TRBD2 (6 bases). This CDR3 contains 15 residues. Germline V gene data show CDR1 as SGHNT and CDR2 as YYREEE (reference sequence). Trimming pared 5 bases from V and 9 bases from J, leaving 21 bases between. The CDR3 sequence is CASSSGTRGFGEQFF. The CDR3, as DNA: TGTGCCAGCAGTTCCGGGACTCGCGGATTTGGTGAGCAGTTCTTC. Based on the CDR3 plus reference TRBV5-4 and TRBJ2-1, the full variable domain is ETGVTQSPTHLIKTRGQQVTLRCSSQSGHNTVSWYQQALGQGPQFIFQYYREEENGRGNFPPRFSGLQFPNYSSELNVNALELDDSALYLCASSSGTRGFGEQFFGPGTRLTVL.